Listed here are 8 T cell receptor beta chains from one sample, sequenced in a study of cytomegalovirus exposure and HLA in healthy donors. 13 Jbeta primers and 60 Vbeta primers were used for the PCR. This table comes from immunoSEQ multiplex PCR, and its TCRdb copy is limited to in-frame clones, with some not included. The sample has approximately 100,000 clones, approximately 80% seen once; the top ten hold approximately 5%. The sequencing input was PBMCs. The receptors come from a young woman in good health and CMV-seropositive.

The chain carries TRBV7-8 and TRBJ2-2, with 8 bases lining up with TRBD2. From germline, CDR1 is SGHVS and CDR2 FQNEAQ. V trimming: 5 bases; J trimming: 2 bases; junction bases outside the gene matches: 10. The CDR3 runs to 17 residues. The CDR3 DNA follows: TGTGCCAGCAGCGGTCGTATTAGCGGGACAAACACCGGGGAGCTGTTTTTT. It codes for CASSGRISGTNTGELFF.

This chain joins TRBV6-5 and TRBJ1-5, with 8 bases that match TRBD1. Germline CDR1 and CDR2: MNHEY and SVGAGI. The junction had 3 bases not matched to a gene; V was cut back by 4 bases and J by 4 bases. CDR3 length equals 14 residues. CDR3 in DNA: TGTGCCAGCAGTTCCAGGGGGCGGAATCAGCCCCAGCATTTT. This translates into CASSSRGRNQPQHF.

This clone came up a few times. The chain employs TRBV29-1 and TRBJ2-7; D is unclear. The CDR3 totals 12 residues. V shed 4 bases and J shed 4 bases, with 11 bases lying between them. The germline V gene has CDR1 SQVTM and CDR2 ANQGSEA. CDR3: CSVGPGVYEQYF. In nucleotides, the CDR3 is TGCAGCGTTGGGCCGGGTGTATACGAGCAGTACTTC.

J is TRBJ2-7 and V is TRBV6-1; 7 nucleotides agree with TRBD1. Germline V lookup: CDR1 MNHNS, CDR2 SASEGT. The trim removed 2 bases at V and 5 bases at J, leaving 12 bases unmatched. This CDR3 region has 16 residues. As DNA, the CDR3 is TGTGCCAGCAGTGAATTGGCGACAGGGAAGTACCACGAGCAGTACTTC. This encodes CASSELATGKYHEQYF.

This clone was detected once. The chain combines TRBV19 with TRBJ2-1; 8 positions agree with TRBD2. The V and J ends lost 4 bases and 2 bases, in that order; junction bases with no gene match: 4. Germline CDR1 reads LNHDA; CDR2 reads SQIVND (reference sequence). The CDR3 runs to 15 residues. The CDR3 region is CASSTKREPYNEQFF. For the CDR3, the DNA is TGTGCCAGTAGTACCAAGCGGGAGCCCTACAATGAGCAGTTCTTC. The full variable domain, with the rest looked up from reference TRBV19 and TRBJ2-1, is DGGITQSPKYLFRKEGQNVTLSCEQNLNHDAMYWYRQDPGQGLRLIYYSQIVNDFQKGDIAEGYSVSREKKESFPLTVTSAQKNPTAFYLCASSTKREPYNEQFFGPGTRLTVL.

The V gene is TRBV30, the J gene TRBJ2-5; TRBD2 might be the D (7 bases). Trimming removed 1 base at V and 7 bases at J, with 13 bases between. Looked up from germline, CDR1 is GTSNPN and CDR2 is SVGIG (reference sequence). The CDR3 is 13 amino acids. Here the CDR3 reads CAWSEGGQATQYF. The CDR3 region has the DNA TGTGCCTGGAGTGAGGGGGGGCAGGCGACCCAGTACTTC.

The chain employs TRBV7-9 and TRBJ2-7, with D possibly being TRBD2 (6 bases). The CDR3 loop spans 14 amino acids. The V and J ends lost 4 bases and 0 bases respectively, with 10 bases between them. The germline CDR1 and CDR2 sequences are SEHNR and FQNEAQ (reference sequence). The CDR3 region has the DNA TGTGCCAGCAGCTCCCTCGGGGGCTCCTACGAGCAGTACTTC. Protein: CASSSLGGSYEQYF. The full variable domain, with the rest looked up from reference TRBV7-9 and TRBJ2-7, is DTGVSQNPRHKITKRGQNVTFRCDPISEHNRLYWYRQTLGQGPEFLTYFQNEAQLEKSRLLSDRFSAERPKGSFSTLEIQRTEQGDSAMYLCASSSLGGSYEQYFGPGTRLTVT.

The chain recombines TRBV9 with TRBJ2-3, with TRBD1 as a possible D gene (8 bases). Trimming removed 2 bases at V and 4 bases at J, with 14 bases between. The CDR3 contains 15 residues. From germline, CDR1 is SGDLS and CDR2 YYNGEE. The CDR3 bases are TGTGCCAGCAGCGTCCGACAGGGGAGGGCAGATACGCAGTATTTT. Residues: CASSVRQGRADTQYF.